These T cell receptor beta chains were read from a single sample in a study of blood T cells in healthy people across ages. MiXCR, applied by TCRdb to the 5' RACE reads, yields one record per CDR3 protein. The repertoire holds approximately 1,100,000 distinct CDR3 sequences, with under 55% as singletons. The sample was blood. These receptor sequences come from a woman aged 55-70 years in good health. Both conserved end residues are part of each CDR3. A D gene is named only where the DNA matches it firmly. Clone size is not always given. Where it is, it says once, few, many or a class for expanded clones.

>TRBD1|-|TRBV10-3|TRBJ1-3
CAVLGQGSAGNTIYF
TGTGCGGTGTTGGGACAGGGGTCTGCTGGAAACACCATATATTTT
>TRBD1|few|TRBV18|TRBJ2-5
CASSSGQEIQETQYF
TGTGCCAGCTCATCCGGACAGGAGATTCAAGAGACCCAGTACTTC
>-|-|TRBV12-3/TRBV12-4|TRBJ1-1
CASSLARQAEAFF
TGTGCCAGCAGTTTAGCCCGACAGGCTGAAGCTTTCTTT
>-|-|TRBV20-1|TRBJ2-3
CSGGYSPTQYF
TGCAGTGGGGGCTACTCCCCCACGCAGTATTTT
>-|-|TRBV27|TRBJ2-7
CASSSPRGWQYF
TGTGCCAGCAGTTCCCCGCGGGGTTGGCAGTACTTC
>TRBD1|few|TRBV5-1|TRBJ1-1
CASSLNLGQALEAFF
TGCGCCAGCAGCTTGAATCTAGGACAGGCGCTTGAAGCTTTCTTT
>-|-|TRBV5-1|TRBJ1-4
CASSSWTEGINEKLFF
TGCGCCAGCAGCTCGTGGACAGAAGGGATAAATGAAAAACTGTTTTTT
>-|many|TRBV7-3|TRBJ2-2
CASSLTPNTGELFF
TGTGCCAGCAGCTTAACACCCAACACCGGGGAGCTGTTTTTT
>TRBD1|few|TRBV27|TRBJ2-3
CASSSWGQSLSTDTQYF
TGTGCCAGCAGTTCATGGGGACAGAGCCTGAGCACAGATACGCAGTATTTT
>-|-|TRBV7-9|TRBJ2-5
CASSPRVIDQQETQYF
TGTGCCAGCAGCCCCCGGGTGATAGACCAACAAGAGACCCAGTACTTC
>-|-|TRBV11-2|TRBJ1-1
CASTLDGGTTLGAFF
TGTGCCAGCACGTTGGACGGGGGGACCACCCTTGGAGCTTTCTTT
>-|few|TRBV29-1|TRBJ1-2
CSVESNYGYTF
TGCAGCGTTGAGTCTAACTATGGCTACACCTTC
>-|-|TRBV7-9|TRBJ2-7
CASSFLRGSSYEQYF
TGTGCCAGCAGCTTTCTCCGCGGTAGCTCCTACGAGCAGTACTTC
>-|once|TRBV27|TRBJ1-2
CASSLRPGYYGYTF
TGTGCCAGCAGTTTACGGCCAGGGTACTATGGCTACACCTTC
>TRBD2|few|TRBV6-5|TRBJ2-1
CASSYFGLAGGFEQFF
TGTGCCAGCAGTTACTTTGGACTAGCGGGAGGGTTTGAGCAGTTCTTC
>-|few|TRBV6-2/TRBV6-3|TRBJ1-2
CASTPGGVGYTF
TGTGCCAGCACCCCAGGCGGAGTCGGCTACACCTTC
>TRBD1|-|TRBV7-2|TRBJ2-7
CASSFGTGSTYEQYF
TGTGCCAGCAGCTTTGGGACAGGGTCCACCTACGAGCAGTACTTC
>-|few|TRBV3-1|TRBJ2-3
CASSQAHTTDTQYF
TGTGCCAGCAGCCAAGCCCACACCACAGATACGCAGTATTTT
>TRBD2|-|TRBV20-1|TRBJ2-4
CSALPRLAGGDEQYF
TGCAGTGCTTTGCCCCGACTAGCCGGAGGCGACGAGCAGTATTTC
>-|many|TRBV5-1|TRBJ2-5
CASSLGLQETQYF
TGTGCCAGCAGCCTGGGACTCCAAGAGACCCAGTACTTC
>-|many|TRBV4-2|TRBJ2-5
CASSQSEGETQYF
TGTGCCAGCAGCCAATCCGAGGGGGAGACCCAGTACTTC
>TRBD2|-|TRBV11-1|TRBJ2-1
CASSVAGSTYNEQFF
TGTGCCAGCAGCGTAGCGGGGTCGACCTACAATGAGCAGTTCTTC
>-|few|TRBV15|TRBJ2-3
CATSSRPGPSTDTQYF
TGTGCCACCAGCAGTCGCCCGGGACCCAGCACAGATACGCAGTATTTT
>TRBD2|-|TRBV10-3|TRBJ2-1
CAISEWLAGGNEQFF
TGTGCCATCAGTGAGTGGCTAGCGGGAGGCAATGAGCAGTTCTTC
>-|-|TRBV20-1|TRBJ1-4
CSAKFGDEKLFF
TGCAGTGCTAAATTCGGGGATGAAAAACTGTTTTTT
>-|once|TRBV19|TRBJ2-1
CASAGQNYNEQFF
TGTGCCAGCGCGGGTCAAAATTACAATGAGCAGTTCTTC
>-|few|TRBV4-1|TRBJ2-7
CASSQAPGADYEQYF
TGCGCCAGCAGCCAAGCTCCGGGAGCGGACTACGAGCAGTACTTC
>-|few|TRBV7-8|TRBJ2-7
CASSFSKAGAHEQYF
TGTGCCAGCAGCTTTTCTAAGGCAGGGGCCCACGAGCAGTACTTC
>-|few|TRBV27|TRBJ2-1
CASSSLGVTYNEQFF
TGTGCCAGCAGTTCCCTGGGGGTCACCTACAATGAGCAGTTCTTC
>-|-|TRBV28|TRBJ1-1
CASINQMNTEAFF
TGTGCCAGCATTAACCAGATGAACACTGAAGCTTTCTTT
>TRBD1|-|TRBV18|TRBJ2-7
CASSAGTEYEQYF
TGTGCCAGCTCAGCCGGGACAGAATACGAGCAGTACTTC
>TRBD2|few|TRBV27|TRBJ2-5
CASSSTREGPETQYF
TGTGCCAGCAGTTCTACGCGGGAGGGCCCGGAGACCCAGTACTTC
>-|-|TRBV29-1|TRBJ2-3
CSVEVFAGLENTDTQYF
TGCAGCGTTGAAGTGTTCGCGGGGCTAGAAAACACAGATACGCAGTATTTT
>-|-|TRBV6-5|TRBJ2-7
CASSYSFRVHSYEQYF
TGTGCCAGCAGTTACTCGTTCAGGGTTCACTCCTACGAGCAGTACTTC
>-|-|TRBV5-4|TRBJ2-1
CASSLEAQIPGDEQFF
TGTGCCAGCAGCTTGGAGGCCCAGATCCCTGGAGATGAGCAGTTCTTC
>-|-|TRBV29-1|TRBJ1-1
CSVVSSATEAFF
TGCAGCGTTGTCTCATCGGCCACTGAAGCTTTCTTT
>-|-|TRBV7-2|TRBJ1-1
CASSRTGRANTEAFF
TGTGCCAGCAGTCGTACGGGCAGAGCGAACACTGAAGCTTTCTTT
>-|few|TRBV20-1|TRBJ2-5
CSASLGVSTETQYF
TGCAGTGCCTCGTTGGGCGTTAGCACCGAGACCCAGTACTTC
>TRBD2|-|TRBV6-2/TRBV6-3|TRBJ2-7
CASSSRLGGDEQYF
TGTGCCAGCAGTTCGCGACTGGGGGGGGACGAGCAGTACTTC
>TRBD1|few|TRBV5-5|TRBJ2-6
CASSSLGGQGYSGANVLTF
TGTGCCAGCAGCTCCCTGGGGGGACAGGGGTACTCTGGGGCCAACGTCCTGACTTTC
>-|-|TRBV12-3/TRBV12-4|TRBJ2-3
CASGPRTRPSTDTQYF
TGTGCCAGCGGTCCGCGGACTCGCCCTAGCACAGATACGCAGTATTTT
>-|few|TRBV15|TRBJ2-1
CATSRDVGELNEQFF
TGTGCCACCAGCAGAGATGTGGGGGAGCTCAATGAGCAGTTCTTC
>TRBD1|few|TRBV27|TRBJ2-7
CASRRTGQVQTVYEQYF
TGTGCCAGCAGACGCACCGGACAGGTTCAGACCGTCTACGAGCAGTACTTC
>-|-|TRBV12-3/TRBV12-4|TRBJ1-1
CASTQTGDNTEAFF
TGTGCCAGCACCCAGACCGGAGATAACACTGAAGCTTTCTTT
>TRBD2|-|TRBV20-1|TRBJ2-1
CSASPTSGRINEQFF
TGCAGTGCTAGCCCTACTAGCGGGAGAATAAATGAGCAGTTCTTC
>-|-|TRBV11-3|TRBJ2-1
CASSLSSDEQFF
TGTGCCAGCAGCTTATCTAGCGACGAGCAGTTCTTC
>TRBD1|-|TRBV7-9|TRBJ2-7
CASSSRTGPREQYF
TGTGCCAGCAGCTCAAGGACAGGCCCTCGGGAGCAGTACTTC
>-|-|TRBV24-1|TRBJ1-3
CATSDPGPSGNTIYF
TGTGCCACCAGTGATCCAGGCCCCTCTGGAAACACCATATATTTT
>-|-|TRBV7-2|TRBJ2-4
CASSPKLNIQYF
TGTGCCAGCAGCCCCAAGCTAAACATTCAGTACTTC
>-|many|TRBV6-1|TRBJ2-7
CASRREVSYEQYF
TGTGCCAGCAGGAGGGAAGTGTCCTACGAGCAGTACTTC
>TRBD2|-|TRBV20-1|TRBJ2-3
CSARDSLAGSTDTQYF
TGCAGTGCTAGAGATTCCCTAGCGGGTAGCACAGATACGCAGTATTTT
>-|-|TRBV7-9|TRBJ2-7
CASSRQGTAPEQYF
TGTGCCAGCAGCCGCCAGGGGACGGCCCCTGAGCAGTACTTC
>-|-|TRBV5-1|TRBJ1-2
CASSLADGTYGYTF
TGCGCCAGCAGCTTGGCCGACGGGACCTATGGCTACACCTTC